This T cell receptor beta chain was sequenced during a study of cytomegalovirus exposure and HLA in healthy donors. Findings and caveats of the study: TRBV6-2, TRBV6-3 and some other V segments were unresolvable in 87-base-pair reads. The CMV antigen specificity of a few CMV-associated chains was confirmed through in vitro analysis. The study designated about 180 TCR beta chains cytomegalovirus-associated. It is likely that the observed cluster of highly shared sequence variants was a sequencing artifact.

This clone has only one observation. Its antigen is still unknown. Trimming stripped 4 bases from V and 7 bases from J, with 8 bases between. This CDR3 comprises 11 residues. Germline V gene sequence: CDR1 DFQATT, CDR2 SNEGSKA (reference sequence). PCR amplification relied on 60 Vbeta primers (plus 13 Jbeta primers). Clones were sequenced by immunoSEQ multiplex PCR, and TCRdb holds only the in-frame ones, with some missing. The sample contains under 110,000 clones, 75% of which appear only once. This chain links TRBV20-1 with TRBJ2-1; D may be TRBD2 (5 bases). Sequences were obtained from PBMCs. The sequence came from a male donor in good health and CMV-seropositive. CDR3 residues: CSATTGNEQFF. The CDR3 DNA is TGCAGTGCTACGACGGGGAATGAGCAGTTCTTC.